Included here is one T cell receptor (beta chain) sequence, with context. What it recognizes is unknown. Germline CDR1 reads LGHNA; CDR2 reads YNFKEQ. The CDR3 runs to 13 residues. Trimming shortened V by 1 base and J by 3 bases, and 5 bases separated the two germline ends. Some clones are missing from TCRdb's copy, which holds only in-frame ones; the method was immunoSEQ multiplex PCR. The sample has more than 85,000 clones, roughly nine tenths seen once. These data belong to a study of T cell responses to AZD1222 COVID-19 vaccine. The wider study: Investigators merged groups given second doses at roughly 4 or roughly 12 weeks.

Study conclusions and caveats: Unmutated regions of variants are reportedly targeted by nearly half of spike-specific TCRs. Spike as a whole was targeted by vaccine-associated CD4 TCRs, dominant at 160-218 and 743-854. Donors were largely white British and mainly female; clonal diversity was possibly underestimated.

This TCR derives from an adult in good health. Sequenced material: peripheral blood, taken on day 0 of AZD1222 vaccination. V gene TRBV4-2 combines with J gene TRBJ2-3; no reliable D call. CDR3 sequence: CASSQGLTDTQYF. For the CDR3, the DNA is TGTGCCAGCAGCCAAGGGCTTACAGATACGCAGTATTTT.